These T cell receptor beta chains were read from a single sample in a study of T-cell memory formation after mild COVID-19. TCRdb re-called the 5' RACE reads with MiXCR, one entry per CDR3 protein. The table lists hundreds of thousands of distinct CDR3 sequences, 20% to 25% of them singletons. Source material: PBMCs or a T cell subset sorted from them (not recorded which). The receptors here all came from an adult woman who had mild COVID-19 (a few samples of this study predate the infection). Cell type and time point are not known. The CDR3 runs from the conserved cysteine through the conserved F or W. D genes are given only for firm matches. Part of the rows lack a size; the others show once, few, many or a class for expanded clones.

>TRBJ2-2|TRBV4-2|.|TRBD2|16
TGTGCCAGCAGCCTGACTAGCGGGAGGGCCTTCGGGGAGCTGTTTTTT
CASSLTSGRAFGELFF
>TRBJ2-1|TRBV5-1|few|.|15
TGCGCCAGCAGCTTGGCCCAAGGCGGCGGGCTAAGACAGTTCTTC
CASSLAQGGGLRQFF
>TRBJ1-3|TRBV3-1|few|.|17
TGTGCCAGCAGCCCAAGAATTGACCAGGGCCCTAGAAACACCATATATTTT
CASSPRIDQGPRNTIYF
>TRBJ1-3|TRBV10-3|.|.|16
TGTGCCAGCCAGGGCGGGCAGGAGCCCTCTGGAAACACCATATATTTT
CASQGGQEPSGNTIYF
>TRBJ2-1|TRBV20-1|many|TRBD2|18
TGCAGTGCTAGAGATACCGCTAGCGGGGGGGCCGATTGGTATGAGCAGTTCTTC
CSARDTASGGADWYEQFF
>TRBJ2-6|TRBV7-6|.|TRBD1|17
TGTGCCAGCAGCCGGGACAGGGGTGCTACTGGGGCCAACGTCCTGACTTTC
CASSRDRGATGANVLTF
>TRBJ2-7|TRBV7-9|few|.|14
TGTGCCAGCACCCTGACAGGCCAAGGACACGAGCAGTACTTC
CASTLTGQGHEQYF
>TRBJ1-1|TRBV3-1|few|TRBD1|13
TGTGCCAGCAGCCGTCCAGGGGGGGGTGAAGCTTTCTTT
CASSRPGGGEAFF
>TRBJ2-3|TRBV29-1|.|.|16
TGCAGCTCCAGAGGGGCCCTTACAAGGCGGACAGATACGCAGTATTTT
CSSRGALTRRTDTQYF
>TRBJ2-1|TRBV5-1|few|TRBD1|14
TGCGCCAGTTCCATCGGACAGGCAAACAATGAGCAGTTCTTC
CASSIGQANNEQFF
>TRBJ2-1|TRBV5-1|.|TRBD2|13
TGCGCCAGCAGTCCCCAGCGGGGGCATGAGCAGTTCTTC
CASSPQRGHEQFF
>TRBJ1-5|TRBV27|few|.|17
TGTGCCAGCAGTTTATTTGGTGGGGGGGGATTAGGTCAGCCCCAGCATTTT
CASSLFGGGGLGQPQHF
>TRBJ2-3|TRBV20-1|many|TRBD2|17
TGCAGTGCTAGGGCTAGCGGGAGGGCAAGAGGCACAGATACGCAGTATTTT
CSARASGRARGTDTQYF
>TRBJ2-7|TRBV10-3|.|TRBD2|14
TGTGCCATCAGTGACCCCGGGACTAGCAACGAGCAGTACTTC
CAISDPGTSNEQYF
>TRBJ2-7|TRBV7-7|.|.|14
TGTGCCAGCAGCCCATCCCGGGGCTCCTACGAGCAGTACTTC
CASSPSRGSYEQYF
>TRBJ2-7|TRBV6-6|.|TRBD2|18
TGTGCCAGCAGTTACTCGAAAGGGACTAGCGGGAACTCCTACGAGCAGTACTTC
CASSYSKGTSGNSYEQYF
>TRBJ2-1|TRBV20-1|.|TRBD2|14
TGCAGTGCTAGTGGAGCGGGGGGGCGCCATGAGCAGTTCTTC
CSASGAGGRHEQFF
>TRBJ2-1|TRBV2|few|TRBD1|13
TGTGCCAGCAGTGGACAGGGATACAATGAGCAGTTCTTC
CASSGQGYNEQFF
>TRBJ1-4|TRBV7-6|few|TRBD1|14
TGTGCCAGCAGCCGACAGGGAGGGGGTGAAAAACTGTTTTTT
CASSRQGGGEKLFF
>TRBJ2-7|TRBV4-3|.|.|14
TGCGCCAGCAGCCAAGATTGGGGCAGGAACGAGCAGTACTTC
CASSQDWGRNEQYF
>TRBJ1-6|TRBV4-1|few|.|16
TGCGCCAGCAGCCAAGAAGGGACACCTTATAATTCACCCCTCCACTTT
CASSQEGTPYNSPLHF
>TRBJ2-1|TRBV19|.|TRBD2|17
TGTGCCAGTAGTATTCTGGCGGGAGGGCCTTCCTACAATGAGCAGTTCTTC
CASSILAGGPSYNEQFF
>TRBJ2-3|TRBV3-1|.|.|15
TGTGCCAGCAGCCCCATGTCGGGCGGGGGCTATACGCAGTATTTT
CASSPMSGGGYTQYF
>TRBJ2-5|TRBV20-1|.|.|15
TGCAGTGCCCTGACACAGGGACCCGGAAAGGAGACCCAGTACTTC
CSALTQGPGKETQYF
>TRBJ1-1|TRBV30|few|.|13
TGTGCCCTGGAGAGACAGCAGAACACTGAAGCTTTCTTT
CALERQQNTEAFF
>TRBJ2-1|TRBV6-2/TRBV6-3|.|TRBD2|15
TGTGCCACCCTAGACCCGGGACTAGCGGACAATGAGCAGTTCTTC
CATLDPGLADNEQFF
>TRBJ2-1|TRBV9|few|.|14
TGTGCCAGCAACTCTGGGAGCTCCTACAATGAGCAGTTCTTC
CASNSGSSYNEQFF
>TRBJ1-4|TRBV30|.|.|14
TGTGCCTGGAGTTTATTGGGTATTAATGAAAAACTGTTTTTT
CAWSLLGINEKLFF
>TRBJ1-5|TRBV6-5|.|.|14
TGTGCCAGCAGCCCCTCCTTGGGAGATCAGCCCCAGCATTTT
CASSPSLGDQPQHF
>TRBJ1-2|TRBV6-5|.|.|16
TGTGCCAGCAGTTACTCGCCCGGGTCGGGGAACTATGGCTACACCTTC
CASSYSPGSGNYGYTF
>TRBJ2-7|TRBV7-2|few|TRBD2|14
TGTGCCAGCAGACTGGGACTAGCGAACTACGAGCAGTACTTC
CASRLGLANYEQYF
>TRBJ2-7|TRBV27|few|.|14
TGTGCCAGCAGTTTATCGGCCAAAGGGTACGAGCAGTACTTC
CASSLSAKGYEQYF
>TRBJ2-7|TRBV20-1|few|TRBD1|14
TGCAGTGCGGCCCCGTGGACAGGGGCCTACGAGCAGTACTTC
CSAAPWTGAYEQYF
>TRBJ2-5|TRBV7-6|.|.|14
TGTGCCAGCAGCTATCGGGGGACACAAGAGACCCAGTACTTC
CASSYRGTQETQYF
>TRBJ1-5|TRBV19|few|TRBD1|15
TGTGCCAGTAGTATCCTGGACAGGGGGAATCAGCCCCAGCATTTT
CASSILDRGNQPQHF
>TRBJ2-1|TRBV9|few|.|15
TGTGCCAGCAGCGTAGGAAGGGGCTCCTACAATGAGCAGTTCTTC
CASSVGRGSYNEQFF
>TRBJ1-3|TRBV6-5|.|TRBD1|15
TGTGCCAGCAGTTACTCAGGGGGCCATGGAAACACCATATATTTT
CASSYSGGHGNTIYF
>TRBJ1-1|TRBV9|.|.|12
TGTGCCAGCAGCTCGGACAGTATTGAAGCTTTCTTT
CASSSDSIEAFF
>TRBJ1-1|TRBV6-2/TRBV6-3|.|TRBD1|15
TGTGCCAGCAGTTACTCGAGACAGGGGAATACTGAAGCTTTCTTT
CASSYSRQGNTEAFF
>TRBJ2-7|TRBV12-3/TRBV12-4|.|.|13
TGTGCCAGCAGTTTATATTTTGGGGGAGGGCAGTACTTC
CASSLYFGGGQYF
>TRBJ1-5|TRBV7-8|few|TRBD1|15
TGTGCCAGCAGCTCCCGGGACAGGGCACTTCAGCCCCAGCATTTT
CASSSRDRALQPQHF
>TRBJ2-3|TRBV4-1|.|.|12
TGCGCCAGCAGCACCCCCTTTGATACGCAGTATTTT
CASSTPFDTQYF
>TRBJ2-7|TRBV9|few|TRBD1|16
TGTGCCAGCAGCGTAGCTCGGACAGGGGAGTTCTACGAGCAGTACTTC
CASSVARTGEFYEQYF
>TRBJ1-6|TRBV5-1|few|.|15
TGCGCCAGCAGCTTGAGAGACCCGGCGTATTCACCCCTCCACTTT
CASSLRDPAYSPLHF
>TRBJ2-5|TRBV24-1|many|TRBD1|16
TGTGCCACCAGTGACGGACAGGCGGTGAGGAAAGAGACCCAGTACTTC
CATSDGQAVRKETQYF
>TRBJ1-5|TRBV9|few|.|15
TGTGCCAGCAGCGTAGCTTGGCCAGGGAAGCAGCCCCAGCATTTT
CASSVAWPGKQPQHF
>TRBJ2-5|TRBV30|many|.|14
TGTGCCTGGTCGCTGACCGTAATGGGAGAGACCCAGTACTTC
CAWSLTVMGETQYF
>TRBJ2-3|TRBV6-1|.|.|15
TGTGCCAGCAGTGAAATGATCGCTAGCACAGATACGCAGTATTTT
CASSEMIASTDTQYF
>TRBJ1-1|TRBV6-6|few|.|14
TGTGCCAGCAGTTACCGGACAGTGAACACTGAAGCTTTCTTT
CASSYRTVNTEAFF